Sequencing of this T cell receptor beta chain was carried out in a study of blood T cell repertoires in COVID-19. Study in general: The United States, Italy and Spain provided the acute and convalescent COVID-19 samples. Sources were T cells, B-cell-depleted T cells, or PBMCs; the material itself was cDNA or gDNA.

V was cut by 5 bases and J by 7 bases, with 14 bases left in between. Per the germline V gene, CDR1 is MNHEY and CDR2 is SVGAGI. The CDR3 runs 14 residues. In the source study's methods: Estimation of nucleated cell counts relied on the amplification of reference gene primers. Clones were read by immunoSEQ multiplex PCR, and TCRdb kept only the in-frame ones, dropping some. V, J and clone size were drawn from that table, and D and trimming were deduced from the DNA. The sample has more than 400,000 clones; roughly 88% are singletons. The chain combines TRBV6-5 with TRBJ1-4, with D maybe TRBD1 (5 bases). Sequencing was carried out using peripheral blood. This clonotype originated in a human donor in a cohort sampled during active COVID-19. The CDR3 reads CASSPGFKGEKLFF. The CDR3 bases are TGTGCCAGCAGTCCAGGGTTTAAGGGTGAAAAACTGTTTTTT.